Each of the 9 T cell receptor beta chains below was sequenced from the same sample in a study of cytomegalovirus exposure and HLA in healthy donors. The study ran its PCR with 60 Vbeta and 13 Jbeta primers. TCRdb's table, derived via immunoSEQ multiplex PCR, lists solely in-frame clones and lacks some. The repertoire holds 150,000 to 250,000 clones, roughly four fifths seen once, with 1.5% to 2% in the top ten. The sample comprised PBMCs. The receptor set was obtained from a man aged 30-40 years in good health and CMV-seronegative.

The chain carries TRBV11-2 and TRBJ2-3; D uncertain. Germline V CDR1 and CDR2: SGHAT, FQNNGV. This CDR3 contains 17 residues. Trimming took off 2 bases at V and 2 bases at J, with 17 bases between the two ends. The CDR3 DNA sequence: TGTGCCAGCAGCTTAAACCCGCGCGTGGGCTCCACAGATACGCAGTATTTT. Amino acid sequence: CASSLNPRVGSTDTQYF.

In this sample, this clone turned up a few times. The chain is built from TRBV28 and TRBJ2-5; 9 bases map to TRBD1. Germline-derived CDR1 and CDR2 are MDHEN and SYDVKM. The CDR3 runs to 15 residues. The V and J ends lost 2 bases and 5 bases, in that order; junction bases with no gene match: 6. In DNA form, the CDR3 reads TGTGCCAGCAGTTTACTTACAGGGGGCTTTGAGACCCAGTACTTC. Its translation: CASSLLTGGFETQYF.

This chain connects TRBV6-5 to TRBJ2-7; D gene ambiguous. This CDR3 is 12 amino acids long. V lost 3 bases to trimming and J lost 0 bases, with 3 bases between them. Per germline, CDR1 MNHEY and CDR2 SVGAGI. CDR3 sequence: CASSYSSYEQYF. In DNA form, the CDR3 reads TGTGCCAGCAGTTATAGCTCCTACGAGCAGTACTTC.

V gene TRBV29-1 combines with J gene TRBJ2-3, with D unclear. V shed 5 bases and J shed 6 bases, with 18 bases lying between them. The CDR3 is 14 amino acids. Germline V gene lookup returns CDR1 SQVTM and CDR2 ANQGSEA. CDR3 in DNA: TGCAGCGTTTCAGAGGCATCCGAAGCGGATACGCAGTATTTT. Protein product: CSVSEASEADTQYF.

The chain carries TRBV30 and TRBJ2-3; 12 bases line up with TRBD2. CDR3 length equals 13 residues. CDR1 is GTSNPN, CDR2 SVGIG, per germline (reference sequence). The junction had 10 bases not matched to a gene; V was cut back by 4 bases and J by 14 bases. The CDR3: CAWKLAGGRTWYF. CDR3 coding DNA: TGTGCCTGGAAACTAGCGGGAGGTCGAACGTGGTATTTT.

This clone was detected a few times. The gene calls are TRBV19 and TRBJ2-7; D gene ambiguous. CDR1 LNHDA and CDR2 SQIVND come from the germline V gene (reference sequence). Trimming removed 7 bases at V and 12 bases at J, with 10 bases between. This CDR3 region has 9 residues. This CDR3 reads CASTPLMYF. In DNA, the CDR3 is TGTGCCAGTACCCCCTTAATGTACTTC. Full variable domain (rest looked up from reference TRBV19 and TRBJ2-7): DGGITQSPKYLFRKEGQNVTLSCEQNLNHDAMYWYRQDPGQGLRLIYYSQIVNDFQKGDIAEGYSVSREKKESFPLTVTSAQKNPTAFYLCASTPLMYFGPGTRLTVT.

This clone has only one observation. CDR3 residues: CASRLTRTSSYNEQFF. The CDR3 DNA follows: TGTGCCAGCAGACTAACCAGGACTAGCTCGTACAATGAGCAGTTCTTC. The V call is TRBV28, the J call TRBJ2-1; 8 bases map to TRBD2. Germline CDR1 reads MDHEN; CDR2 reads SYDVKM. V lost 6 bases to trimming and J lost 4 bases; unmatched junction nucleotides: 11. The CDR3 extends over 16 amino acids. Filled out from reference TRBV28 and TRBJ2-1, the complete variable domain reads DVKVTQSSRYLVKRTGEKVFLECVQDMDHENMFWYRQDPGLGLRLIYFSYDVKMKEKGDIPEGYSVSREKKERFSLILESASTNQTSMYLCASRLTRTSSYNEQFFGPGTRLTVL.

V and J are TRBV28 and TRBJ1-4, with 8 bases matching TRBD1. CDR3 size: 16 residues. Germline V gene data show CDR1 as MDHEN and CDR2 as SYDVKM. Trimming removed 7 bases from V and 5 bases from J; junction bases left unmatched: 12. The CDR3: CASTFATGQGNEKLFF. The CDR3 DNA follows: TGTGCCAGCACTTTTGCCACTGGACAGGGAAATGAAAAACTGTTTTTT.

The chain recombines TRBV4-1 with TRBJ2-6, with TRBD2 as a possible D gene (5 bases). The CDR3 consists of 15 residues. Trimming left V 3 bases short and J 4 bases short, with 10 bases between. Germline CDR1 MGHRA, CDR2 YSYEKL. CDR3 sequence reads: CASSQVAGGANVLTF. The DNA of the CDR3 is TGCGCCAGCAGCCAGGTCGCGGGCGGGGCCAACGTCCTGACTTTC.